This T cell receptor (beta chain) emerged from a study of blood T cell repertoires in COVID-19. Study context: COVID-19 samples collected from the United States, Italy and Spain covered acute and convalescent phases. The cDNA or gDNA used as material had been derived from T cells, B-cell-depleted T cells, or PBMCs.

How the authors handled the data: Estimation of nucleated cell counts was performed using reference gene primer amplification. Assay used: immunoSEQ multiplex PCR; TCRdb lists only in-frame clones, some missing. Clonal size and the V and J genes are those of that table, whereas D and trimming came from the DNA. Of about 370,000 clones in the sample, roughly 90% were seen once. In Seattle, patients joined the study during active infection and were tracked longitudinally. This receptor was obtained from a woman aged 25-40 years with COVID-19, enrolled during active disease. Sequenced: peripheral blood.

The DNA for the CDR3 is TGCGCCAGCAGCTTGGCATCAGGGGGCGGGATGCCTGGCTACACCTTC. Protein product: CASSLASGGGMPGYTF. The chain links TRBV5-1 to TRBJ1-2; 8 bases fit TRBD1. Trimming removed 0 bases from V and 7 bases from J; junction bases left unmatched: 11. This CDR3 contains 16 residues. Germline V gene lookup returns CDR1 SGHRS and CDR2 YFSETQ.